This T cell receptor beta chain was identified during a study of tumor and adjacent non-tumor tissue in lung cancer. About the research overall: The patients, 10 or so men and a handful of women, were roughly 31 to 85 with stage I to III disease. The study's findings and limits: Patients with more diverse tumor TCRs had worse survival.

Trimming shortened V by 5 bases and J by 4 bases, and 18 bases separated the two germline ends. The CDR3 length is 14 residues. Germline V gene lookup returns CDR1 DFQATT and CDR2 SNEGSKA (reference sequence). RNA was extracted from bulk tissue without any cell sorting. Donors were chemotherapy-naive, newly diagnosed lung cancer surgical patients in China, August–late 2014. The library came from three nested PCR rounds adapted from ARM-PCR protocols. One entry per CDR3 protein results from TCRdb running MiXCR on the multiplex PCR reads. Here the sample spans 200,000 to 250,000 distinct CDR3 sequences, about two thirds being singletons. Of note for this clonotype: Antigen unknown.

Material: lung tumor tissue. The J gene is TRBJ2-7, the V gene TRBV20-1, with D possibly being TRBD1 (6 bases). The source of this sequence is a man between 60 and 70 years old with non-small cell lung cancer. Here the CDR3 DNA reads TGCAGTGCTGGGGGCGAAGAGGGGCGGTACGAGCAGTACTTC. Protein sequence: CSAGGEEGRYEQYF.